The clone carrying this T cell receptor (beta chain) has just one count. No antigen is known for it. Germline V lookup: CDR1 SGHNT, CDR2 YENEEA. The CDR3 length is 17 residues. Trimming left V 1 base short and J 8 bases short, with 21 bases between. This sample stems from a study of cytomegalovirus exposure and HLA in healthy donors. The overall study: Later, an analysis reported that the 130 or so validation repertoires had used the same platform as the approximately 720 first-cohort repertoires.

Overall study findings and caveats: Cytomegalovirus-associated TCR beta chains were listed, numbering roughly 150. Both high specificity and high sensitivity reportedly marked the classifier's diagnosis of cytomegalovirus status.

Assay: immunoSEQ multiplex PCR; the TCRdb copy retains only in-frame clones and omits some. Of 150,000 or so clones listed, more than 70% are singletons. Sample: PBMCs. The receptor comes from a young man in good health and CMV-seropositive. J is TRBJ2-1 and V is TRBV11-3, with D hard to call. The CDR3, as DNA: TGTGCCAGCAGCTTAGCGGGTACAAGAAGATTAGCCGATGAGCAGTTCTTC. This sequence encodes CASSLAGTRRLADEQFF.